This passage covers 25 T cell receptor beta chains from one sample sequenced in a study of T cells after yellow fever vaccination. TCRdb re-called the 5' RACE reads with MiXCR, one entry per CDR3 protein. The profile covers about 4,800 distinct CDR3 sequences, with around 8% appearing a single time and over 65% taken by the ten largest. The source material was PBMCs, either bulk or a sorted T-cell subset (CD4+, CD8+, memory, or dextramer-sorted; not recorded which), sampled approximately 40 days after the first yellow fever vaccination. These receptors were collected from a man in his late teens or twenties who received the YFV17D yellow fever vaccine.

The sample holds many counts of this clonotype. The chain couples TRBV30 to TRBJ1-2; D is undetermined. The germline gives CDR1 GTSNPN, CDR2 SVGIG (reference sequence). The V end was cut by 5 bases, the J end by 2 bases, with 9 bases between. This CDR3 contains 12 residues. The CDR3 is CAWDSENYGYTF. DNA for the CDR3: TGTGCCTGGGACTCAGAAAACTATGGCTACACCTTC.

Details on this clonotype: At one of its ends the junction is not consistent with the germline gene, which may arise from a read error. The chain combines TRBV4-2 with TRBJ2-1, with unresolved D. From germline, CDR1 is LGHNA and CDR2 YNFKEQ. There are 14 residues in the CDR3. The CDR3 is CAISPPLQHNEQFF. The CDR3 DNA follows: TGTGCCATCAGCCCCCCGCTACAGCACAATGAGCAGTTCTTC.

The genes are TRBV4-3 and TRBJ2-1; D is perhaps TRBD2 (5 bases). Germline CDR1 and CDR2: LGHNA and YSLEER. The CDR3 has 19 amino acids. With 0 bases removed from V and 5 bases from J, the gap between germline ends came to 23 bases. The CDR3 reads CASSQDLGVAGRGNNEQFF. The CDR3, as DNA: TGCGCCAGCAGCCAAGATCTGGGTGTTGCAGGACGAGGGAACAATGAGCAGTTCTTC.

In its sample, this clonotype was seen many times. The chain employs TRBV5-1 and TRBJ1-1; D is possibly TRBD1 (6 bases). This CDR3 spans 15 amino acids. V lost 1 base and J lost 5, with 15 bases in between. Germline CDR1 is SGHRS and CDR2 is YFSETQ. The CDR3 DNA sequence: TGCGCCAGCAGCTTGCTGGGGGGGCAAGAGACTGAAGCTTTCTTT. Protein product: CASSLLGGQETEAFF.

In its sample, this clonotype was seen many times. This chain joins TRBV6-1 and TRBJ2-5; no reliable D call. V was clipped by 4 bases and J by 0 bases, with 21 bases between them. The CDR3 sequence is 18 residues long. The germline CDR1 and CDR2 sequences are MNHNS and SASEGT. The CDR3 DNA is TGTGCCAGCAGTGCGAGGAGCTCTGGAACAGCAGACCAAGAGACCCAGTACTTC. Amino acids: CASSARSSGTADQETQYF.

The sample holds many counts of this clonotype. This chain links TRBV4-3 with TRBJ1-1, with D tentatively TRBD1 (5 bases). The CDR3 is made up of 13 amino acids. Germline assignment: CDR1 LGHNA and CDR2 YSLEER. V was shortened by 4 bases and J by 7 bases, with 13 bases between the two germline ends. As DNA, the CDR3 is TGCGCCAGCAGCCCCACCGTGGGGGATGAAGCTTTCTTT. This encodes CASSPTVGDEAFF.

This clonotype has at least ten counts. The genes are TRBV4-1 and TRBJ1-1; no clear D. The CDR3 consists of 14 residues. V was trimmed by 4 bases and J by 4 bases, leaving 13 bases between them. The germline V gene encodes CDR1 MGHRA and CDR2 YSYEKL. The CDR3 reads CASSLRTLGTEAFF. The CDR3 nucleotides read TGCGCCAGCAGCCTAAGGACTCTGGGCACTGAAGCTTTCTTT.

This clonotype has ten or more counts. The chain has TRBV5-1 and TRBJ1-2; D unresolved. The CDR3 is 13 amino acids. Germline CDR1 reads SGHRS; CDR2 reads YFSETQ. The germline V and J ends were trimmed by 4 bases and 6 bases, with 13 bases remaining between them. CDR3: CASSPVSGDGYTF. As DNA, the CDR3 is TGCGCCAGCAGCCCAGTCTCTGGGGATGGCTACACCTTC.

This clonotype was recorded many times. V and J are TRBV6-5 and TRBJ1-5; D uncertain. Germline CDR1 and CDR2: MNHEY and SVGAGI. CDR3 length: 16 amino acids. The V end was cut by 4 bases, the J end by 7 bases, with 20 bases between. The CDR3 DNA reads as TGTGCCAGCAGTTCCCCGGAGACCGCGGCCCTCCAGCCCCAGCATTTT. Translation gives CASSSPETAALQPQHF.

This clonotype showed up many times. The chain uses TRBV6-2 or TRBV6-3 and TRBJ2-7; TRBD2 is a possible D gene (6 bases). There are 13 residues in the CDR3. The ends were cut back, 5 bases at V and 5 bases at J, with 13 bases in the middle. The germline V gene encodes CDR1 MNHEY and CDR2 SVGEGT. The CDR3 DNA reads TGTGCCAGCAGTGTACTAGCTCTGAACGAGCAGTACTTC. Translation gives CASSVLALNEQYF.

This clonotype was observed once. The junction shows a germline mismatch at one end, possibly a read error. V is TRBV7-1 and J is TRBJ2-7; maybe TRBD1 (5 bases). TRBV7-1 qualifies as an ORF whose function is uncertain. The CDR3 has 13 residues. CDR3 amino acids: CAISSWTPCEQYF. CDR3 nucleotides: TGTGCCATCAGCTCCTGGACACCCTGCGAGCAGTACTTC.

With regard to this clonotype: This sequence may be a read error, since a much larger clone differs from it by one base. Since no conserved phenylalanine or tryptophan closes the CDR3, a read error is the likely cause. V usage is TRBV7-6 and J usage is TRBJ1-1; 8 positions agree with TRBD1. The CDR3 sequence is 15 residues long. CDR1 is SGHVS and CDR2 is FNYEAQ in the germline V gene. The V gene end was trimmed by 1 base and the J gene end by 5 bases; junction bases not matched to a gene: 6. Written as DNA, the CDR3 is TGTGCCAGCAGCTTAGGGACAGGGTTAAAGACTGAAGCTTTCCTT. It specifies CASSLGTGLKTEAFL.

This clonotype has at least ten counts. V usage is TRBV12-3 or TRBV12-4 and J usage is TRBJ2-5, with TRBD1 as a possible D gene (5 bases). The germline V and J ends were trimmed by 0 bases and 1 base, with 15 bases remaining between them. The CDR3 spans 17 residues. The CDR3 here is CASSLAARVRIQETQYF. CDR3 DNA sequence: TGTGCCAGCAGTTTAGCGGCCAGGGTTCGAATCCAAGAGACCCAGTACTTC.

This clonotype was seen repeatedly, ten times or more. The rearrangement joins TRBV5-4 to TRBJ2-3; D remains unclear. Germline values: CDR1 SGHNT, CDR2 YYREEE (reference sequence). V was trimmed by 1 base and J by 0 bases, leaving 12 bases between them. The CDR3 covers 16 residues. CDR3 region: CASSLKSLYSTDTQYF. The CDR3 DNA is TGTGCCAGCAGCTTGAAGTCCCTATACAGCACAGATACGCAGTATTTT.

This clonotype came up many times. The chain carries TRBV27 and TRBJ1-2; 8 nucleotides match TRBD1. Per germline, CDR1 MNHEY and CDR2 SMNVEV (reference sequence). The CDR3 is made up of 13 amino acids. V dropped 5 bases and J dropped 4; count of bases not matched to a gene: 3. For the CDR3, the DNA is TGTGCCAGCAGTCCGACAGGGGCCTATGGCTACACCTTC. It yields the protein CASSPTGAYGYTF.

In this sample, this clonotype turned up many times. The J gene is TRBJ1-2, the V gene TRBV6-2 or TRBV6-3; D uncertain. Trimming stripped 8 bases from V and 10 bases from J, with 20 bases between. The CDR3 totals 13 residues. Germline V gives CDR1 MNHEY, CDR2 SVGEGT. The CDR3 DNA is TGTGCCAGCGGACCGTCCCCCCGGCCAACCTACACCTTC. Translated: CASGPSPRPTYTF.

This clonotype is judged hyperexpanded. The J gene is TRBJ2-2, the V gene TRBV12-3 or TRBV12-4, with D hard to call. Trimming stripped 7 bases from V and 2 bases from J, with 17 bases between. The CDR3 has 16 residues. The CDR3 spells CASTHLRNINTGELFF. CDR3 coding DNA: TGTGCCAGCACACACCTTCGGAACATCAACACCGGGGAGCTGTTTTTT.

There are many counts of this clonotype. The J gene is TRBJ2-6, the V gene TRBV14; tentatively, D is TRBD1 (6 bases). This CDR3 has 15 amino acids. Trimming took off 3 bases at V and 3 bases at J, with 9 bases between the two ends. Germline CDR1 SGHDN, CDR2 FVKESK. CDR3 nucleotide sequence: TGTGCCAGCAGCCAGGGGGCACTTGGGGCCAACGTCCTGACTTTC. This gives the protein CASSQGALGANVLTF.

The table lists this clonotype with many counts. This chain joins TRBV4-3 and TRBJ2-3; D gene ambiguous. Germline V gene sequence: CDR1 LGHNA, CDR2 YSLEER. The germline V and J ends were trimmed by 0 bases and 0 bases, with 13 bases remaining between them. The CDR3 contains 17 residues. The DNA for the CDR3 is TGCGCCAGCAGCCAAGATGGGCCAGTTACTAGCACAGATACGCAGTATTTT. It encodes CASSQDGPVTSTDTQYF.

This clonotype was seen ten or more times. V usage is TRBV7-3 and J usage is TRBJ1-2; D perhaps matches TRBD1 (5 bases). CDR1 SGHTA and CDR2 FQGTGA come from the germline V gene. Trimming removed 3 bases at V and 5 bases at J, with 13 bases between. The CDR3 is 14 amino acids. In nucleotides, the CDR3 is TGTGCCAGCAGCTTGGGAAGGGGACCTTATGGCTACACCTTC. It translates to CASSLGRGPYGYTF.

There are many counts of this clonotype. The rearrangement links TRBV4-1 to TRBJ1-5; D remains unclear. Germline assignment: CDR1 MGHRA and CDR2 YSYEKL. The CDR3 spans 14 residues. The V end was cut by 0 bases, the J end by 7 bases, with 10 bases between. The CDR3 here is CASSQDPLTQPQHF. CDR3 DNA sequence: TGCGCCAGCAGCCAAGATCCCCTGACCCAGCCCCAGCATTTT.

In its sample, this clonotype is medium-sized. The chain is built from TRBV12-3 or TRBV12-4 and TRBJ1-2, with no clear D. V lost 0 bases and J 4 bases, leaving 12 bases between the germline ends. The CDR3 has 15 amino acids. CDR3 nucleotides: TGTGCCAGCAGTTTAGCGCTAGGCAGGAGCTATGGCTACACCTTC. Translated: CASSLALGRSYGYTF.

The table lists this clonotype with many counts. V usage is TRBV4-3 and J usage is TRBJ2-1; 10 positions match TRBD2. CDR3 length: 16 amino acids. V shed 0 bases, J shed 5 bases, and the junction held 4 bases outside the gene matches. From germline, CDR1 is LGHNA and CDR2 YSLEER. The CDR3 DNA sequence: TGCGCCAGCAGCCAAGACGTAGCGGGGGGCCACAATGAGCAGTTCTTC. Amino acid sequence: CASSQDVAGGHNEQFF.

This clonotype was counted many times. The gene calls are TRBV6-6 and TRBJ2-1; D is unresolved. The CDR3 sequence is 11 residues long. Per the germline V gene, CDR1 is MNHNY and CDR2 is SVGAGI (reference sequence). V dropped 4 bases and J dropped 8 bases, with 6 bases sitting between them. The CDR3 DNA reads as TGTGCCAGCAGTTTGCTGGATGAGCAGTTCTTC. Translating it yields CASSLLDEQFF.

In its sample, this clonotype was seen many times. J is TRBJ1-4 and V is TRBV5-1; tentative D call: TRBD1 (6 bases). CDR1 is SGHRS, CDR2 YFSETQ, per germline. The CDR3 runs 16 residues. V lost 4 bases to trimming and J lost 6 bases, with 19 bases between them. The CDR3 sequence: CASSLYFRGDYEKLFF. CDR3 sequence (DNA): TGCGCCAGCAGCCTTTATTTCAGGGGTGACTATGAAAAACTGTTTTTT.